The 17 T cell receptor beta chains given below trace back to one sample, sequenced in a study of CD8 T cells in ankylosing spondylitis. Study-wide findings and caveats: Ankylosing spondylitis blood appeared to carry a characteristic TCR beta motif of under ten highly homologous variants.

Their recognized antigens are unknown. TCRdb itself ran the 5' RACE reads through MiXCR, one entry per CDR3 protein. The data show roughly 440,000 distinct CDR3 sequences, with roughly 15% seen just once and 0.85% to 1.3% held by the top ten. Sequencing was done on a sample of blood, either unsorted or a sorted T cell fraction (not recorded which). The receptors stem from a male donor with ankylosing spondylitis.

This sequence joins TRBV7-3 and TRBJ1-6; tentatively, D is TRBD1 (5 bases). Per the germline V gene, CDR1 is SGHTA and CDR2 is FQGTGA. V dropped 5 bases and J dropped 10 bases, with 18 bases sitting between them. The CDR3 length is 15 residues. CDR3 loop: CASSPTGLRGSPLHF. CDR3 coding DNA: TGTGCCAGCAGCCCAACGGGGCTTAGGGGCTCACCCCTCCACTTT.

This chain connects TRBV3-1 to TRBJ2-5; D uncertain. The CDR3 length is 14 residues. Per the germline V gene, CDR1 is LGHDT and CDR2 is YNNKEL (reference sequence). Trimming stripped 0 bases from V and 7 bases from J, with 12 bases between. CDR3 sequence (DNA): TGTGCCAGCAGCCAAGACATTCAGATGATGACCCAGTACTTC. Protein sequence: CASSQDIQMMTQYF.

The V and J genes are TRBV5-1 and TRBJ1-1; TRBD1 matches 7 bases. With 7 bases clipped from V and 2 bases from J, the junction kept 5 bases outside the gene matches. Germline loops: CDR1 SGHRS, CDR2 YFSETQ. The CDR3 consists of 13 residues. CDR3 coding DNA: TGCGCCAGCGGGCGGGACAGTAACACTGAAGCTTTCTTT. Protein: CASGRDSNTEAFF.

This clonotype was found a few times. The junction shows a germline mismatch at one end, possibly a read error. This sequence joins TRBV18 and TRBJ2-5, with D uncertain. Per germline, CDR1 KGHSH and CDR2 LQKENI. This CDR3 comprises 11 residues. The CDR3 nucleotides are TGTGCCACCTCACCTCAAGAGACCCAGTACTTC. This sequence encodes CATSPQETQYF.

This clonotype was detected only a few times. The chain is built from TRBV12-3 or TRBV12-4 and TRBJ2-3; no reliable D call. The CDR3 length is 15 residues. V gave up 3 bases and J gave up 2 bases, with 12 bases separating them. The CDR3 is CASSFSGYTTDTQYF. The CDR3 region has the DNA TGTGCCAGCAGTTTCTCGGGCTACACCACAGATACGCAGTATTTT.

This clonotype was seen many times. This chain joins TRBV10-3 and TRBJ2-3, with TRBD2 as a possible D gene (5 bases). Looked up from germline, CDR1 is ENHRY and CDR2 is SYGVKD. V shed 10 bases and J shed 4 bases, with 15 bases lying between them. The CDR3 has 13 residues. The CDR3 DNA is TGTGCCACTCGGGCCGCAGCGGCAGATACGCAGTATTTT. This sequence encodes CATRAAAADTQYF.

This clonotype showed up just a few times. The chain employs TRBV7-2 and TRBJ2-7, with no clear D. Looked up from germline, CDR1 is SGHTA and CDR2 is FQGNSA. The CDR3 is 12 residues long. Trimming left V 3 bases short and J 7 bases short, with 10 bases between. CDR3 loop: CASSFGVGEQYF. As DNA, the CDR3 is TGTGCCAGCAGCTTCGGAGTAGGGGAGCAGTACTTC.

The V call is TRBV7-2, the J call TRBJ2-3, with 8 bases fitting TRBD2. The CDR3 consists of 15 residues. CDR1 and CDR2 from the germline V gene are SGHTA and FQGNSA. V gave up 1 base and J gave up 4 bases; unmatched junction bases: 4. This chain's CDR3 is CASSLGPGGADTQYF. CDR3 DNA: TGTGCCAGCAGCTTAGGACCGGGAGGGGCAGATACGCAGTATTTT.

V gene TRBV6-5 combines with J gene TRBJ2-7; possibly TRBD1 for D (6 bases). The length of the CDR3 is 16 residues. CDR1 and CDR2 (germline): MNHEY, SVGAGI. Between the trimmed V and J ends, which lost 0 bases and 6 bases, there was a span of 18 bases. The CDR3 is CASSYSGTGSKSEQYF. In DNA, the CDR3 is TGTGCCAGCAGTTACTCGGGCACAGGGAGTAAGTCCGAGCAGTACTTC.

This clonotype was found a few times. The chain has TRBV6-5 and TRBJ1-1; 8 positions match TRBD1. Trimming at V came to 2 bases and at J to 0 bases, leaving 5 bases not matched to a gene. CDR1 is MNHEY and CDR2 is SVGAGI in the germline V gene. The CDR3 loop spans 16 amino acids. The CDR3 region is CASSYGQGAVNTEAFF. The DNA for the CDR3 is TGTGCCAGCAGTTACGGGCAGGGGGCGGTGAACACTGAAGCTTTCTTT.

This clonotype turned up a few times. As DNA, the CDR3 is TGTGCCAGCAGTCGGACAGCGATCGGTGGCTACACCTTC. Encoded protein: CASSRTAIGGYTF. The V gene is TRBV3-1, the J gene TRBJ1-2; tentatively, D is TRBD1 (6 bases). The length of the CDR3 is 13 residues. With 6 bases removed from V and 7 bases from J, the gap between germline ends came to 15 bases. The germline gives CDR1 LGHDT, CDR2 YNNKEL (reference sequence).

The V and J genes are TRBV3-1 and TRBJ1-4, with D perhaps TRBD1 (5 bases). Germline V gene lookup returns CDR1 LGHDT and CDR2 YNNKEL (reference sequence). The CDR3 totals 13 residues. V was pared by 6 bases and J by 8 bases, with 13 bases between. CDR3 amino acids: CASRMGRQEKLFF. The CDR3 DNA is TGTGCCAGCAGAATGGGACGCCAAGAAAAACTGTTTTTT.

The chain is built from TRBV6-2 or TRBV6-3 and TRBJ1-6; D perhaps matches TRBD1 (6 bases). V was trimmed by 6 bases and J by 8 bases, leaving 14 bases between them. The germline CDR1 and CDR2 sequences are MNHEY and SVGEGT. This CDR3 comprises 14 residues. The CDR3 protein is CASRKTGIDSPLHF. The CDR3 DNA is TGTGCCAGCAGAAAAACAGGGATTGATTCACCCCTCCACTTT.

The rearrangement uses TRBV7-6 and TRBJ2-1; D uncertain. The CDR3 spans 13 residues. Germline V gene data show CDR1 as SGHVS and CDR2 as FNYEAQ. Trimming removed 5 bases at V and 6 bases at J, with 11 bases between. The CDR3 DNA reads TGTGCCAGCAGCCGGAGCCCTAGCAATGAGCAGTTCTTC. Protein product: CASSRSPSNEQFF.

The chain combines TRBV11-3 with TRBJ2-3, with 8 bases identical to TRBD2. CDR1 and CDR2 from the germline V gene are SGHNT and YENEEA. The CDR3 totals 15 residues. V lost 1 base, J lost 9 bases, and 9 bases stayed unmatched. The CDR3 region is CASSLAAGAMKTQYF. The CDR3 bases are TGTGCCAGCAGCTTAGCAGCGGGGGCCATGAAAACGCAGTATTTT.

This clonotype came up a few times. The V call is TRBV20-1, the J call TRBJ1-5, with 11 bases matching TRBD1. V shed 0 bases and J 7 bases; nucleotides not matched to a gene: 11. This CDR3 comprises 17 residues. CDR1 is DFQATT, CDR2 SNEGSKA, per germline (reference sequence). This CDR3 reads CSARDPGQGGVRQPQHF. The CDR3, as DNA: TGCAGTGCTAGAGACCCGGGACAGGGGGGTGTTCGGCAGCCCCAGCATTTT.

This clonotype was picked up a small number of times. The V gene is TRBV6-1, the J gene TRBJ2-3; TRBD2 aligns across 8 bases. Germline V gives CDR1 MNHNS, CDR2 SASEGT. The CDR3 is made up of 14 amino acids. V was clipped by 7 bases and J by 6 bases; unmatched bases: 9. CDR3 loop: CASNGLAGSDTQYF. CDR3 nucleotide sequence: TGTGCCAGCAACGGATTAGCGGGGAGCGATACGCAGTATTTT.